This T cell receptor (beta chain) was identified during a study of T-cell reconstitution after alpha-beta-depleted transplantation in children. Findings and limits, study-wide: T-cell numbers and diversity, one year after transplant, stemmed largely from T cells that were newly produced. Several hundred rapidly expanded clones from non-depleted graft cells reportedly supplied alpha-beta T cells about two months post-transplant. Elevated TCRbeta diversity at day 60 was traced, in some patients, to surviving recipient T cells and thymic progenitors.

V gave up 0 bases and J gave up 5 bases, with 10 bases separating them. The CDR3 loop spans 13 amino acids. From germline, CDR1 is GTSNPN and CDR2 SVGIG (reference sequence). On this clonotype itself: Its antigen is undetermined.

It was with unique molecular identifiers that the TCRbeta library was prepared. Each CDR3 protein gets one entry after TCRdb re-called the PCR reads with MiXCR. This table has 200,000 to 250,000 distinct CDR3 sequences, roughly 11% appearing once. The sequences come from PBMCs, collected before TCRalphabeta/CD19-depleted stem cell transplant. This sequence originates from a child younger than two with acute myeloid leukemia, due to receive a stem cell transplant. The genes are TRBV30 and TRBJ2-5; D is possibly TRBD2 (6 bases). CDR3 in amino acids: CAWSVGLWETQYF. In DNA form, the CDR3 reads TGTGCCTGGAGTGTGGGACTTTGGGAGACCCAGTACTTC.